This is a list of T cell receptor beta chains from one sample in a study of blood T cell repertoires in COVID-19. Profiled with immunoSEQ multiplex PCR; TCRdb holds only in-frame clones, not every one. Among 400,000 or so clones, about 87% were seen once, and the ten largest hold 2.5% to 3.5%. The material sequenced was peripheral blood. These receptors all come from a human donor in a cohort sampled during active COVID-19. CDR3s include the opening cysteine and the closing phenylalanine or tryptophan. D genes are given only for firm matches. Expanded clones are given a class, and other clones once, few, many or no size at all.

CDR3aa: CASSLAGAGQETQYF
CDR3nt: TGTGCCAGCAGCTTGGCAGGGGCTGGGCAAGAGACCCAGTACTTC
abundance: .
d_gene: .
j_gene: TRBJ2-5
v_gene: TRBV5-6

CDR3aa: CASRPRGQSHEQYF
CDR3nt: TGCGCCAGCCGCCCGAGGGGACAGTCACACGAGCAGTACTTC
abundance: few
d_gene: TRBD1
j_gene: TRBJ2-7
v_gene: TRBV5-1

CDR3aa: CASSLSTGPIQPQHF
CDR3nt: TGTGCCAGCAGCTTATCGACAGGGCCAATTCAGCCCCAGCATTTT
abundance: once
d_gene: TRBD1
j_gene: TRBJ1-5
v_gene: TRBV7-8

CDR3aa: CASERQGGTYEQYF
CDR3nt: TGTGCCAGCGAACGACAGGGGGGGACCTACGAGCAGTACTTC
abundance: .
d_gene: TRBD1
j_gene: TRBJ2-7
v_gene: TRBV5-6

CDR3aa: CASSLGTGFTNQPQHF
CDR3nt: TGTGCCAGCAGCTTAGGGACAGGGTTCACCAATCAGCCCCAGCATTTT
abundance: .
d_gene: TRBD1
j_gene: TRBJ1-5
v_gene: TRBV7-9

CDR3aa: CASSLGQGGIHGNEQFF
CDR3nt: TGCGCCAGCAGCTTGGGACAGGGAGGAATACACGGGAATGAGCAGTTCTTC
abundance: .
d_gene: .
j_gene: TRBJ2-1
v_gene: TRBV5-1

CDR3aa: CASSLVGTSGSLGETQYF
CDR3nt: TGTGCCAGCAGCTTAGTGGGGACTAGCGGGTCTCTGGGGGAGACCCAGTACTTC
abundance: .
d_gene: TRBD2
j_gene: TRBJ2-5
v_gene: TRBV7-8

CDR3aa: CASSAGQGTDTQYF
CDR3nt: TGTGCCAGCAGTGCGGGACAGGGGACAGATACGCAGTATTTT
abundance: .
d_gene: TRBD1
j_gene: TRBJ2-3
v_gene: TRBV6-4

CDR3aa: CASSPGKSRGPQETQYF
CDR3nt: TGTGCCAGCAGCCCTGGGAAATCCAGGGGACCTCAAGAGACCCAGTACTTC
abundance: .
d_gene: .
j_gene: TRBJ2-5
v_gene: TRBV5-4

CDR3aa: CASSYPSREVHEQYF
CDR3nt: TGTGCCAGCAGTTACCCATCCCGGGAGGTCCACGAGCAGTACTTC
abundance: .
d_gene: TRBD2
j_gene: TRBJ2-7
v_gene: TRBV6-6

CDR3aa: CASSHLSGEQYF
CDR3nt: TGTGCCAGCAGTCATTTGTCCGGCGAGCAGTACTTC
abundance: .
d_gene: .
j_gene: TRBJ2-7
v_gene: TRBV7-9

CDR3aa: CASSREGLAKNIQYF
CDR3nt: TGTGCCAGCAGTAGGGAGGGCCTAGCCAAAAACATTCAGTACTTC
abundance: .
d_gene: TRBD2
j_gene: TRBJ2-4
v_gene: TRBV2

CDR3aa: CASSLGRRETQYF
CDR3nt: TGTGCCAGCAGCTTAGGGAGGAGAGAGACCCAGTACTTC
abundance: once
d_gene: .
j_gene: TRBJ2-5
v_gene: TRBV11-1

CDR3aa: CASSQERGRGNYGYTF
CDR3nt: TGTGCCAGCAGCCAAGAGAGGGGCAGGGGAAACTATGGCTACACCTTC
abundance: .
d_gene: .
j_gene: TRBJ1-2
v_gene: TRBV3-1/TRBV3-2

CDR3aa: CASSLGLASMETQYF
CDR3nt: TGTGCCAGCAGCTTAGGACTAGCGTCGATGGAGACCCAGTACTTC
abundance: .
d_gene: TRBD2
j_gene: TRBJ2-5
v_gene: TRBV7-9

CDR3aa: CASSQEVGGDQPQHF
CDR3nt: TGTGCCAGCAGCCAAGAAGTGGGGGGTGATCAGCCCCAGCATTTT
abundance: few
d_gene: .
j_gene: TRBJ1-5
v_gene: TRBV3-1/TRBV3-2

CDR3aa: CASSLGGIAGNTIYF
CDR3nt: TGTGCCAGCAGCCTGGGGGGGATCGCGGGAAACACCATATATTTT
abundance: .
d_gene: .
j_gene: TRBJ1-3
v_gene: TRBV7-9